This TCR beta chain was obtained from a study of T cell responses to AZD1222 COVID-19 vaccine. With 8 bases removed from V and 5 bases from J, the gap between germline ends came to 9 bases. This CDR3 contains 11 residues. The germline V gene has CDR1 LGHNA and CDR2 YSLEER. As to this clone: Its antigen is not identified.

Findings and limits, study-wide: Distributed over spike, vaccine-associated CD4 TCRs predominated at 160-218 and 743-854.

The method was immunoSEQ multiplex PCR; TCRdb's version includes in-frame clones alone and lacks a portion of them. There are approximately 70,000 clones in the sample; roughly 82% occur only once, and roughly 5% lies in the top ten. This specimen was peripheral blood, taken on day 0 of AZD1222 vaccination. The TCR sequence derives from an adult in good health. The V and J genes are TRBV4-3 and TRBJ1-1; no definite D call. CDR3 region: CASGPQTEAFF. Written as DNA, the CDR3 is TGCGCCAGCGGACCACAAACTGAAGCTTTCTTT.